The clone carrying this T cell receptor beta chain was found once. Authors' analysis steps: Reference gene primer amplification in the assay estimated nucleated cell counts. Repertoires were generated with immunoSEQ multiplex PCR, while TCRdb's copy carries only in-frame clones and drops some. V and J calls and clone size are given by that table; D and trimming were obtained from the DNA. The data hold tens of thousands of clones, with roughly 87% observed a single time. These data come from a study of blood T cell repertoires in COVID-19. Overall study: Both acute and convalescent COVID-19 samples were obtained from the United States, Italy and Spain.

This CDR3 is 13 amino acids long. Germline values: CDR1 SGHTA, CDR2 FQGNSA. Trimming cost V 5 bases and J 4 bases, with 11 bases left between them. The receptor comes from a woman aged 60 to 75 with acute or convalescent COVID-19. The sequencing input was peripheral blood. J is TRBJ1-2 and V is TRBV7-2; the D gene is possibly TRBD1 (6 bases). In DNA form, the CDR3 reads TGTGCCAGCAGCACCAGGGGCTCCTATGGCTACACCTTC. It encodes CASSTRGSYGYTF. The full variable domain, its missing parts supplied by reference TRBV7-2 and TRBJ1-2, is GAGVSQSPSNKVTEKGKDVELRCDPISGHTALYWYRQSLGQGLEFLIYFQGNSAPDKSGLPSDRFSAERTGGSVSTLTIQRTQQEDSAVYLCASSTRGSYGYTFGSGTRLTVV.